Listed below are T cell receptor beta chains from one sample, sequenced in a study of beta chain features in type 1 diabetes. The table came from immunoSEQ multiplex PCR; TCRdb's copy has only in-frame clones and leaves some out. This table holds about 140,000 clones, 9.5% to 10% found once. Sample: central memory CD4+ T cells from blood. Every receptor here comes from a woman in her thirties or forties in good health. Both conserved end residues are part of each CDR3. D genes are given only for firm matches. Clone size, where shown, is once, few, many, or a class for clones that have expanded.

v_call,d_call,clone_size,j_call,cdr3_nt,cdr3_aa
TRBV18,NA,many,TRBJ2-7,TGTGCCAGCTCACCACCGGTCGGACAGTCCTACGAGCAGTACTTC,CASSPPVGQSYEQYF
TRBV19,NA,few,TRBJ1-6,TGTGCCAGTAGGGACAGCGATAATTCACCCCTCCACTTT,CASRDSDNSPLHF
TRBV4-1,NA,many,TRBJ1-1,TGCGCCAGCAGCCTACTGGACAGCGCCAATATGAACACTGAAGCTTTCTTT,CASSLLDSANMNTEAFF
TRBV27,TRBD1,few,TRBJ2-7,TGTGCCAGCAGTTTCATTAGGGCAGGGGGTTCCTACGAGCAGTACTTC,CASSFIRAGGSYEQYF
TRBV7-2,TRBD2,few,TRBJ2-1,TGTGCCAGCATTCCTAGCGGGGAGTACAATGAGCAGTTCTTC,CASIPSGEYNEQFF
TRBV18,TRBD1,NA,TRBJ2-7,TGTGCCAGCTCACCGACGACGTCCGGGACAGGACACTACGAGCAGTACTTC,CASSPTTSGTGHYEQYF
TRBV6-5,NA,few,TRBJ2-4,TGTGCCAGCAGTTTCAGGGAGGTTGGAAACATTCAGTACTTC,CASSFREVGNIQYF
TRBV6-1,NA,NA,TRBJ2-4,TGTGCCACCAGGCCAGGGCGAATAAAAAACATTCAGTACTTC,CATRPGRIKNIQYF
TRBV7-9,TRBD1,NA,TRBJ1-4,TGTGCCAGCAGCCCGACAGGGGTGATTGAAAAACTGTTTTTT,CASSPTGVIEKLFF
TRBV2,TRBD2,NA,TRBJ2-6,TGTGCCAGCAGTGAAACTGCGGGGGGCTCTACTGGGGCCAACGTCCTGACTTTC,CASSETAGGSTGANVLTF
TRBV5-1,TRBD1,NA,TRBJ2-7,TGCGCCAGCAGCCGGGACAGAAGATACGAGCAGTACTTC,CASSRDRRYEQYF
TRBV27,NA,few,TRBJ2-5,TGTGCCAGCAGTTTAGACACAGGGAGCTCTCAAGGTACCCAGTACTTC,CASSLDTGSSQGTQYF
TRBV19,NA,few,TRBJ1-5,TGTGCCAGTAGTCTACCACAGGGTGGCAATCAGCCCCAGCATTTT,CASSLPQGGNQPQHF
TRBV5-1,NA,NA,TRBJ2-3,TGCGCCAGCAGCTTGGAACAGAACACAGATACGCAGTATTTT,CASSLEQNTDTQYF
TRBV27,NA,NA,TRBJ1-2,TGTGCCAGCAGTTTGACCCAGGGTATTGGCTACACCTTC,CASSLTQGIGYTF
TRBV10-3,TRBD1,NA,TRBJ2-1,TGTGCCATCAGTGAGTCGAGGACAGGGGGCGGGGAGCAGTTCTTC,CAISESRTGGGEQFF
TRBV29-1,NA,few,TRBJ1-1,TGCAGCGGTCAGGGACTTACGAACACTGAAGCTTTCTTT,CSGQGLTNTEAFF
TRBV5-4,NA,NA,TRBJ2-7,TGTGCCAGCAGCCAACAGGGCTACGAGCAGTACTTC,CASSQQGYEQYF
TRBV2,NA,NA,TRBJ2-5,TGTGCCAGCAATCAGGACGGGGACCAAGAGACCCAGTACTTC,CASNQDGDQETQYF
TRBV27,NA,NA,TRBJ2-1,TGTGCCAGCAGTTTAATTTGGAGGACCTCCTACAATGAGCAGTTCTTC,CASSLIWRTSYNEQFF
TRBV29-1,NA,few,TRBJ2-4,TGCAGCGTTGAAGAGAGGGGGGGGACCTCTAACATTCAGTACTTC,CSVEERGGTSNIQYF
TRBV5-4,TRBD2,NA,TRBJ2-2,TGTGCCAGCAGCGGACCGCGGGGGGCAGGCGGGGAGCTGTTTTTT,CASSGPRGAGGELFF
TRBV19,TRBD2,few,TRBJ2-3,TGTGCCAGTAGTATAAGTCCCCTAGCGGGGGGCACAGATACGCAGTATTTT,CASSISPLAGGTDTQYF
TRBV5-1,NA,few,TRBJ2-6,TGCGCCAGCAGCTCACGACTCGCTGGGGCCAACGTCCTGACTTTC,CASSSRLAGANVLTF